The rows below give T cell receptor beta chains drawn from one sample of a study of glioma-infiltrating T cells after dendritic cell vaccination. Produced via immunoSEQ multiplex PCR; TCRdb's table is partial and in-frame only. The sample lists about 92,000 clones; under 90% were seen once. Here the sequenced sample was blood, taken before dendritic cell vaccination. The receptors stem from a human donor with glioblastoma. Both conserved end residues are trimmed from each CDR3. Each record gives: J gene, V gene, CDR3 protein.

J: TRBJ2-1; V: TRBV27; CDR3: ASSFGIAGNNEQF
J: TRBJ2-3; V: TRBV7-2; CDR3: ASSLTSSTDTQY
J: TRBJ1-5; V: TRBV4-1; CDR3: ASSPTDSNQPQH
J: TRBJ2-7; V: TRBV15; CDR3: ATSRDLTTYEQY
J: TRBJ1-2; V: TRBV6-5; CDR3: ASRWTGGEGYT
J: TRBJ2-7; V: TRBV27; CDR3: ASSPGQAYEQY
J: TRBJ1-5; V: TRBV6-5; CDR3: ASSYGTADQPQH
J: TRBJ1-2; V: TRBV27; CDR3: ASRTGQAAPSFYGYT
J: TRBJ2-5; V: TRBV2; CDR3: ASSPGEGAVETQY
J: TRBJ1-6; V: TRBV4-3; CDR3: ASSQALGGQPSSSPLH
J: TRBJ2-1; V: TRBV6-1; CDR3: ASSEEKEEVAGDNEQF
J: TRBJ2-1; V: TRBV27; CDR3: AAGQGLEQF
J: TRBJ2-3; V: TRBV2; CDR3: ASRTTGLGTDTQY
J: TRBJ1-2; V: TRBV6-1; CDR3: ASSERYRGDGYT
J: TRBJ2-3; V: TRBV7-3; CDR3: ASSLGDYSTDTQY
J: TRBJ1-1; V: TRBV19; CDR3: ASSPGTGMAF
J: TRBJ2-2; V: TRBV6-5; CDR3: ASSYWGADTGELF
J: TRBJ2-1; V: TRBV4-1; CDR3: ASSQIDMANEQF
J: TRBJ1-3; V: TRBV5-1; CDR3: ASSLERAGNTIY
J: TRBJ2-1; V: TRBV6-4; CDR3: ASSDQGLASPNEQF
J: TRBJ1-2; V: TRBV28; CDR3: ATRTGSYGYT
J: TRBJ1-1; V: TRBV5-1; CDR3: ASSSGLVNTEAF
J: TRBJ1-2; V: TRBV6-1; CDR3: ASSDFQGAYYGYT
J: TRBJ2-7; V: TRBV19; CDR3: ASSKSSGPTYEQY